This T cell receptor beta chain comes out of a study of blood T cells in healthy people across ages. There are a few counts of this clonotype. The CDR3 runs to 13 residues. The V gene's germline CDR1 is MNHEY and CDR2 SVGAGI. With 2 bases removed from V and 5 bases from J, the gap between germline ends came to 9 bases. PCR was performed a second time for 7 to 11 cycles using a sample-barcoded 5' primer and a J-beta primer mix. TCRdb recomputed calls from the 5' RACE reads with MiXCR, one row per CDR3 protein. The sample carries 600,000 to 900,000 distinct CDR3 sequences, more than 25% recorded once. This same sample was also taken into another study, of T cells of mothers and their children.

The clonotype originates from a boy between 10 and 17 years old in good health. The chain is built from TRBV6-5 and TRBJ1-1; D remains unclear. Sequenced sample: blood. The CDR3 DNA is TGTGCCAGCAGTTACAACGGGCGTACTGAAGCTTTCTTT. The encoded protein is CASSYNGRTEAFF.